Below are 9 T cell receptor beta chains sequenced from a single sample in a study of blood T cell repertoires in COVID-19. Measured with immunoSEQ multiplex PCR; TCRdb has only the in-frame clones, and not every one. The sample consists of approximately 140,000 clones, around 84% of them appearing once. Sequencing was done on a sample of peripheral blood. The receptors were gathered from a woman aged 60-70 years with acute or convalescent COVID-19.

The V and J genes are TRBV11-3 and TRBJ2-5, with 9 bases matching TRBD2. Unmatched junction bases numbered 9, after V lost 3 bases and J lost 4 bases. Germline V lookup: CDR1 SGHNT, CDR2 YENEEA. CDR3 length: 16 amino acids. The CDR3 spells CASSFRSGGLGETQYF. DNA of the CDR3: TGTGCCAGCAGCTTTCGTAGCGGGGGTTTGGGAGAGACCCAGTACTTC.

This clone appeared a single time. The V gene is TRBV9, the J gene TRBJ1-4; TRBD1 might be the D (5 bases). The V end lost 0 bases, the J end lost 3 bases, and 15 bases lay between the germline ends. The CDR3 spans 17 residues. CDR1 and CDR2 (germline): SGDLS, YYNGEE. The CDR3 loop is CASSVGGGPGANEKLFF. As DNA, the CDR3 is TGTGCCAGCAGCGTAGGGGGAGGCCCGGGGGCTAATGAAAAACTGTTTTTT.

The chain joins TRBV14 to TRBJ2-1; 10 nucleotides agree with TRBD2. Germline V gene data show CDR1 as SGHDN and CDR2 as FVKESK. The CDR3 spans 17 residues. V shed 4 bases, J shed 2 bases, and the junction held 8 bases outside the gene matches. The CDR3 nucleotides read TGTGCCAGCAGCCCCTCCGGACTAGCGGCTACCTACAATGAGCAGTTCTTC. Amino acid sequence: CASSPSGLAATYNEQFF.

The genes are TRBV27 and TRBJ1-5, with D tentatively TRBD1 (6 bases). The CDR3 is made up of 17 amino acids. Germline assignment: CDR1 MNHEY and CDR2 SMNVEV (reference sequence). V lost 4 bases and J 0 bases, leaving 16 bases between the germline ends. CDR3 amino acids: CASSSAGGPYSNQPQHF. CDR3 bases: TGTGCCAGCAGTTCCGCCGGGGGGCCTTATAGCAATCAGCCCCAGCATTTT.

This clone was picked up one time. This chain uses TRBV7-2 with TRBJ2-5; 11 bases line up with TRBD2. This CDR3 has 17 residues. The germline CDR1 and CDR2 sequences are SGHTA and FQGNSA. V gave up 0 bases and J gave up 0 bases; unmatched junction bases: 3. The CDR3 region is CASSLALAGGYQETQYF. The CDR3 nucleotides are TGTGCCAGCAGCTTAGCCTTAGCGGGGGGGTACCAAGAGACCCAGTACTTC.

The chain couples TRBV4-3 to TRBJ2-7; the match to TRBD1 covers 8 bases. Germline lookup yields CDR1 LGHNA and CDR2 YSLEER. The junction had 9 bases not matched to a gene; V was cut back by 4 bases and J by 7 bases. The CDR3 runs to 14 residues. The CDR3 reads CASSPGQGVSEQYF. CDR3 DNA: TGCGCCAGCAGCCCCGGACAGGGAGTCTCTGAGCAGTACTTC.

The J gene is TRBJ2-2, the V gene TRBV2; TRBD1 might be the D (6 bases). CDR3 length: 14 amino acids. Trimming took 10 bases from V and 3 from J, leaving 15 bases between them. CDR1 is SNHLY, CDR2 FYNNEI, per germline. The CDR3 nucleotides read TGTGCCACCTTACAGGGTGGGTACACCGGGGAGCTGTTTTTT. Protein product: CATLQGGYTGELFF.

Turning to this clone: The sample contains more than one DNA sequence encoding this CDR3. This chain joins TRBV9 and TRBJ2-5, with 9 bases matching TRBD2. CDR1 SGDLS and CDR2 YYNGEE come from the germline V gene. The CDR3 consists of 15 residues. V was pared by 0 bases and J by 4 bases, with 4 bases of the junction left unmatched. CDR3 DNA: TGTGCCAGCAGCGTAGGCGGGGGGGCCAGAGAGACCCAGTACTTC. It is translated as CASSVGGGARETQYF.

In its sample, this clone was seen once. The V gene is TRBV3-1 (or the pseudogene TRBV3-2), the J gene TRBJ1-6, with D perhaps TRBD1 (5 bases). The V end was cut by 1 base, the J end by 6 bases, with 16 bases between. Per the germline V gene, CDR1 is LGHDT and CDR2 is YNNKEL (reference sequence). This CDR3 contains 17 residues. This chain's CDR3 is CASSQGLPGTSNSPLHF. In DNA form, the CDR3 reads TGTGCCAGCAGCCAAGGCCTACCCGGGACTTCTAATTCACCCCTCCACTTT.